The present T cell receptor beta chain was sequenced within a study of tissue T cells after allogeneic stem cell transplantation. Assay: immunoSEQ multiplex PCR; the TCRdb copy retains only in-frame clones and omits some. The specimen's table records 74 clones. This TCR derives from a female patient between 35 and 69 years old with steroid-refractory graft-versus-host disease after an allogeneic stem cell transplant. Some T cells may possibly be graft donor cells. The sequenced sample was transverse colon tissue, obtained at autopsy.

CDR3 DNA: TGTGCCAGCAGCTTACCCTGGGGACAGGGAATACCTGGGGCCAACGTCCTGACTTTC. It codes for CASSLPWGQGIPGANVLTF. The chain joins TRBV7-9 to TRBJ2-6, with 9 bases that match TRBD1. The CDR3 extends over 19 amino acids. V lost 2 bases, J lost 2 bases, and 10 bases stayed unmatched. Germline CDR1 SEHNR, CDR2 FQNEAQ (reference sequence).